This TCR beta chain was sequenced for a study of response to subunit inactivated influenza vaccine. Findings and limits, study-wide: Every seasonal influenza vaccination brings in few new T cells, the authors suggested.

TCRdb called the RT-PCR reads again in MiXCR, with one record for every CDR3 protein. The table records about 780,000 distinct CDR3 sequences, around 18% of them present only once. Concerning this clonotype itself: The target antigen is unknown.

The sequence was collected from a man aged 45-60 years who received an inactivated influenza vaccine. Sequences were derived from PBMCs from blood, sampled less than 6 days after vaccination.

Here the CDR3 reads CSAREAAVGYEQYF. CDR3 nucleotide sequence: TGCAGTGCTAGAGAAGCGGCCGTGGGCTACGAGCAGTACTTC. The gene calls are TRBV20-1 and TRBJ2-7, with TRBD2 as a possible D gene (5 bases). CDR1 and CDR2 from the germline V gene are DFQATT and SNEGSKA (reference sequence). The CDR3 extends over 14 amino acids. Trimming left V 0 bases short and J 3 bases short, with 12 bases between.